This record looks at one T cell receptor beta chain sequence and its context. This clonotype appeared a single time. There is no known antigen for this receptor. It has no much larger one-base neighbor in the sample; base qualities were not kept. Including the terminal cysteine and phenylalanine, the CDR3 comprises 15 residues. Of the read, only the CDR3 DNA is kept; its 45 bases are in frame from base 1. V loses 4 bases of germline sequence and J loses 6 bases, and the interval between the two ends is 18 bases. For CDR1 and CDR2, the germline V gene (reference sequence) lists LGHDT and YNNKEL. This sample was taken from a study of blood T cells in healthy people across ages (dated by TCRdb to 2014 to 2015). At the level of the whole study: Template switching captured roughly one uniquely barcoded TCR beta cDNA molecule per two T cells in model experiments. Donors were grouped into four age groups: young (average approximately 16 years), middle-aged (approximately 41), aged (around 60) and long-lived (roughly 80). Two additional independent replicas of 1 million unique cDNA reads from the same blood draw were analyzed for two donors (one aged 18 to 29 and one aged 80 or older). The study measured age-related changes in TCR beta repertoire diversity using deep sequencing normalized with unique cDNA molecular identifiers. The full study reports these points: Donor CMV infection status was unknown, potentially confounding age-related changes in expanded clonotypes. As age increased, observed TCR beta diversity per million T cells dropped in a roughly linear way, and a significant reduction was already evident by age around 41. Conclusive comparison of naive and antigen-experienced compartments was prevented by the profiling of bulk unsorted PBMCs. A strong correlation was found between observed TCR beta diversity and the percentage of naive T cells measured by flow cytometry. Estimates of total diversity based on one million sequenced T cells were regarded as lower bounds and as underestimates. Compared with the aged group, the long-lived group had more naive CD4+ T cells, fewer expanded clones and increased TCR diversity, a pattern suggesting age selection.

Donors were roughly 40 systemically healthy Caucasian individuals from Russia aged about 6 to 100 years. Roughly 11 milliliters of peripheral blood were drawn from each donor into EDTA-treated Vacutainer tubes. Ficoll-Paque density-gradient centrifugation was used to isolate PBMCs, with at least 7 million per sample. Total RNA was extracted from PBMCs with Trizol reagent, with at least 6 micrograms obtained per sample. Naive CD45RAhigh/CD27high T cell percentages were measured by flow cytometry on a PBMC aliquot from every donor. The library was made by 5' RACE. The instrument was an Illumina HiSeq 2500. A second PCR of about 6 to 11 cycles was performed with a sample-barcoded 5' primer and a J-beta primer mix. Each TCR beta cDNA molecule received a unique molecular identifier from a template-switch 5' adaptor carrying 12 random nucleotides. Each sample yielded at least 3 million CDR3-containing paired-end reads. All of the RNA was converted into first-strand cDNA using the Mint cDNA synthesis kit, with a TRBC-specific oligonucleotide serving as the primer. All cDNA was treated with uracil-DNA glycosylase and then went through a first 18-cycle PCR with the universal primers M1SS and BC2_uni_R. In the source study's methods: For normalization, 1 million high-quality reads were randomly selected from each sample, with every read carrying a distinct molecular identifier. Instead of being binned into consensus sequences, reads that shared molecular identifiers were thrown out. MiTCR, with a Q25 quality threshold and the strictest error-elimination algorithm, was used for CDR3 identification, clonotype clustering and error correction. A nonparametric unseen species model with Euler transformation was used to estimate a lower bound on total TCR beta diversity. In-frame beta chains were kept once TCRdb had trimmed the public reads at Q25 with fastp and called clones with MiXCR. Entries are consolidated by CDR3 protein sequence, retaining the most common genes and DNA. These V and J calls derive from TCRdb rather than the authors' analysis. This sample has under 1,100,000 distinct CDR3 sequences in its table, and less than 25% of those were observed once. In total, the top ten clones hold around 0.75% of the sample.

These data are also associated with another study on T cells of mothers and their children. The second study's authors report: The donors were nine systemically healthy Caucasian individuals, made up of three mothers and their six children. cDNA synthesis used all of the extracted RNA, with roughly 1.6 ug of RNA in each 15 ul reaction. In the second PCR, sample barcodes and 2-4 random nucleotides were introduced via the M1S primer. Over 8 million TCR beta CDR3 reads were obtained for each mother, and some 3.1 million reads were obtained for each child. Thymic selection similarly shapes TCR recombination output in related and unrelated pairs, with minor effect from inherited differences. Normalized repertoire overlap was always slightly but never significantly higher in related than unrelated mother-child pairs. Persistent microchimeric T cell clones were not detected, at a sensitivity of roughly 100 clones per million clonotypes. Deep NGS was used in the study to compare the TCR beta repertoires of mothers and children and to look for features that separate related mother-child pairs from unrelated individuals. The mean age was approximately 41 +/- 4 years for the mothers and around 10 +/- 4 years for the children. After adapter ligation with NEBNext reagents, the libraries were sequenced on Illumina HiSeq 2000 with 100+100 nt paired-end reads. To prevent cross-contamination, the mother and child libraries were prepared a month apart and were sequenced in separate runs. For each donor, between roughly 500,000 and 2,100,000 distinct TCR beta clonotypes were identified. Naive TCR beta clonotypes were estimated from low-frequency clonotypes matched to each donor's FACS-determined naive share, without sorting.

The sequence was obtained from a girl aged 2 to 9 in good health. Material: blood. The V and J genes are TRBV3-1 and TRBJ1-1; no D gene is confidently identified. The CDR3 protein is CASSPPRGVGSEAFF. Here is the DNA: TGTGCCAGCAGCCCTCCCCGCGGCGTGGGCTCTGAAGCTTTCTTT.